This paragraph covers one T cell receptor (beta chain) sequence. This entry comes from a study of blood T cell repertoires in COVID-19. About the study: Samples came from the United States, Italy and Spain, spanning acute and convalescent COVID-19. T cells, B-cell-depleted T cells, or PBMCs provided the cDNA or gDNA that served as material.

Authors' analysis steps: Amplification from reference gene primers served as the basis for estimated nucleated cell counts. The data were produced by immunoSEQ multiplex PCR, yet TCRdb's version contains in-frame clones alone and is incomplete. The DNA was the basis for D and trimming; V, J and clone size are from that table. The sample has 90,000 to 120,000 clones, 75% to 85% seen once. CDR1 and CDR2 (germline): SGHNT, YYREEE (reference sequence). Trimming took off 4 bases at V and 0 bases at J, with 13 bases between the two ends. This CDR3 is built from 16 residues. V is TRBV5-4 and J is TRBJ2-2, with D possibly matching TRBD1 (6 bases). The TCR sequence derives from a man in his 60s with acute or convalescent COVID-19. Sample: peripheral blood. CDR3 sequence (DNA): TGTGCCAGCAGCGCTCTGGGGGCTTCGAACACCGGGGAGCTGTTTTTT. Protein sequence: CASSALGASNTGELFF.